This T cell receptor (beta chain) was sequenced during a study of technical replicates of blood from a few donors. This table comes from immunoSEQ multiplex PCR, and its TCRdb copy is limited to in-frame clones, with some not included. This table holds about 70,000 clones, approximately 90% found once. After removal of 3 bases from V and 6 bases from J, the junction contained 4 bases not matched to a gene. This CDR3 has 13 amino acids. Germline V gene lookup returns CDR1 GTSNPN and CDR2 SVGIG (reference sequence). This TCR was recovered from a human donor in good health. The chain recombines TRBV30 with TRBJ1-1; 10 nucleotides agree with TRBD1. Material for sequencing was T cells isolated from PBMCs. CDR3 DNA sequence: TGTGCCTGGAGGAGACAGGGGGCTCCTGAAGCTTTCTTT. Amino acid sequence: CAWRRQGAPEAFF.